The rows below give T cell receptor beta chains drawn from one sample of a study of beta chain features in type 1 diabetes. Method: immunoSEQ multiplex PCR; TCRdb's copy keeps in-frame clones and lacks some. The sample has about 160,000 clones, about 8.3% seen once. Sequenced: central memory CD4+ T cells from blood. These receptors were obtained from a woman between 18 and 29 years old with type 1 diabetes. Both conserved end residues are part of each CDR3. The order of the fields is CDR3 protein, CDR3 DNA, D gene, J gene, clone size, V gene. A D gene is named only where the DNA matches it firmly. Clone size is stated in some rows and not others, as once, few, many or a class when expanded.

CASSPWGDRSEKLFF,TGCGCCAGCAGCCCATGGGGGGACAGGAGTGAAAAACTGTTTTTT,TRBD1,TRBJ1-4,few,TRBV4-3
CATAGGGGETQYF,TGCGCCACCGCAGGGGGCGGAGGGGAGACCCAGTACTTC,TRBD1,TRBJ2-5,-,TRBV5-1
CSVYSSGNTIYF,TGCAGCGTGTACAGCTCTGGAAACACCATATATTTT,-,TRBJ1-3,-,TRBV29-1
CASRNRLAGVGTQYF,TGTGCCAGCAGAAACAGGCTAGCGGGGGTGGGGACCCAGTACTTC,TRBD2,TRBJ2-5,few,TRBV6-5
CSVEGVSGTPDTQYF,TGCAGCGTTGAAGGGGTGTCCGGGACTCCAGATACGCAGTATTTT,-,TRBJ2-3,-,TRBV29-1
CASSQDPGETQYF,TGCGCCAGCAGCCAAGATCCGGGGGAGACCCAGTACTTC,-,TRBJ2-5,few,TRBV4-3
CASSLTRNEQFF,TGTGCCAGCAGCTTGACTAGGAATGAGCAGTTCTTC,-,TRBJ2-1,-,TRBV7-2
CASSLVGQEKLFF,TGTGCCAGCAGCTTGGTGGGACAGGAAAAACTGTTTTTT,TRBD1,TRBJ1-4,-,TRBV5-8
CSVSGQGPNYGYTF,TGCAGCGTTTCGGGACAGGGGCCTAACTATGGCTACACCTTC,TRBD1,TRBJ1-2,-,TRBV29-1
CASSLGQGRYEQYF,TGCGCCAGCAGCCTCGGACAGGGGCGGTACGAGCAGTACTTC,TRBD1,TRBJ2-7,few,TRBV5-1
CAWSLSSGNTIYF,TGTGCCTGGAGCCTTAGCTCTGGAAACACCATATATTTT,-,TRBJ1-3,-,TRBV30
CASSPTGNIQYF,TGTGCCAGCAGCCCGACAGGGAACATTCAGTACTTC,TRBD1,TRBJ2-4,few,TRBV7-9
CASSRPGLGGETQYF,TGTGCCAGCAGCCGTCCCGGTCTCGGCGGGGAGACCCAGTACTTC,-,TRBJ2-5,-,TRBV11-2
CASSSSSGTYNEQFF,TGTGCTAGCAGCTCCTCTAGCGGGACCTACAATGAGCAGTTCTTC,TRBD2,TRBJ2-1,few,TRBV7-7
CASSLSGDTDTQYF,TGTGCCAGCAGCCTTAGCGGGGACACAGATACGCAGTATTTT,TRBD2,TRBJ2-3,-,TRBV7-2
CASGAADTQYF,TGTGCCAGCGGGGCAGCAGATACGCAGTATTTT,-,TRBJ2-3,-,TRBV6-5
CASSNNQGSEQYF,TGTGCCAGCAGCAATAATCAGGGGTCCGAGCAGTACTTC,-,TRBJ2-7,-,TRBV7-9
CASSPLGQYYEQYF,TGCGCCAGCAGCCCCTTGGGACAGTACTACGAGCAGTACTTC,TRBD1,TRBJ2-7,-,TRBV4-1
CASSLSLLAGGYNEQFF,TGTGCCAGCAGCTTGAGTTTGCTAGCGGGGGGCTACAATGAGCAGTTCTTC,TRBD2,TRBJ2-1,few,TRBV5-8
CASSQQQGAGQPQHF,TGTGCCAGCAGCCAACAACAGGGGGCGGGTCAGCCCCAGCATTTT,TRBD1,TRBJ1-5,-,TRBV7-2
CASSAGLAGGDIQYF,TGCGCCAGCAGCGCAGGACTAGCGGGTGGAGACATTCAGTACTTC,TRBD2,TRBJ2-4,-,TRBV5-1
CASSAGGGEQFF,TGTGCCAGCAGTGCAGGGGGCGGTGAGCAGTTCTTC,TRBD1,TRBJ2-1,few,TRBV2
CASSYSGAAFF,TGTGCCAGCAGTTACTCAGGGGCGGCTTTCTTT,-,TRBJ1-1,-,TRBV6-6
CASRSDRALEQFF,TGTGCCAGCAGATCAGACAGGGCCTTGGAGCAGTTCTTC,TRBD1,TRBJ2-1,-,TRBV6-6
CASSRQVPAYQETQYF,TGCGCCAGCAGCCGCCAAGTCCCCGCGTACCAAGAGACCCAGTACTTC,-,TRBJ2-5,few,TRBV4-3
CASSSPGGQNHNSPLHF,TGTGCCAGCAGCTCCCCCGGCGGGCAGAATCATAATTCACCCCTCCACTTT,-,TRBJ1-6,few,TRBV7-2
CSVADGFLGNQPQHF,TGCAGCGTCGCCGACGGGTTTCTGGGCAATCAGCCCCAGCATTTT,-,TRBJ1-5,many,TRBV29-1
CASSQVQGASYEQYF,TGCGCCAGCAGCCAGGTACAGGGGGCCTCCTACGAGCAGTACTTC,TRBD1,TRBJ2-7,few,TRBV4-3
CASSFREQETQYF,TGTGCCAGCAGTTTCAGGGAACAAGAGACCCAGTACTTC,-,TRBJ2-5,few,TRBV27
CASSSGAGGQETQYF,TGTGCCAGCAGCTCGGGAGCGGGGGGGCAAGAGACCCAGTACTTC,TRBD2,TRBJ2-5,few,TRBV11-2
CASRSGGVVETQYF,TGTGCCAGCAGGTCCGGGGGGGTAGTTGAGACCCAGTACTTC,TRBD2,TRBJ2-5,few,TRBV7-2
CASSLEGGTYNEQFF,TGTGCCAGCAGCTTAGAAGGGGGAACCTACAATGAGCAGTTCTTC,-,TRBJ2-1,many,TRBV7-2
CASRTDRVSNQPQHF,TGTGCCAGCAGGACGGACAGGGTGTCAAATCAGCCCCAGCATTTT,TRBD1,TRBJ1-5,many,TRBV2
CASRASGNTIYF,TGTGCCAGCAGGGCCTCTGGAAACACCATATATTTT,-,TRBJ1-3,-,TRBV6-5
CATSRERQTVPYEQYF,TGTGCCACCAGCAGAGAGAGACAGACCGTACCCTACGAGCAGTACTTC,-,TRBJ2-7,few,TRBV15
CASSLSGTTGYNEQFF,TGTGCCAGCAGTTTATCCGGGACTACAGGCTACAATGAGCAGTTCTTC,TRBD2,TRBJ2-1,-,TRBV28
CASSSGASGGYTF,TGCGCCAGCAGCTCGGGAGCCAGTGGGGGCTACACCTTC,-,TRBJ1-2,few,TRBV5-1
CASSVPPRVGTGANVLTF,TGTGCCAGCAGCGTACCTCCGAGGGTGGGAACTGGGGCCAACGTCCTGACTTTC,-,TRBJ2-6,few,TRBV9
CASSYNPGGETQYF,TGTGCCAGCAGTTATAATCCGGGGGGAGAGACCCAGTACTTC,TRBD2,TRBJ2-5,-,TRBV6-5
CASSLDPGGVAKAFF,TGTGCCAGCAGCTTAGATCCTGGAGGAGTAGCAAAGGCTTTCTTT,-,TRBJ1-1,few,TRBV11-2
CAITGGSLGNTIYF,TGTGCCATCACAGGGGGTTCTCTTGGAAACACCATATATTTT,TRBD1,TRBJ1-3,few,TRBV10-3
CASSRPPIAGDHNEQFF,TGTGCCAGCAGCCGCCCCCCCATAGCGGGAGATCACAATGAGCAGTTCTTC,TRBD2,TRBJ2-1,-,TRBV7-2
CACTGQGKNIQYF,TGTGCCTGTACAGGACAGGGTAAAAACATTCAGTACTTC,TRBD1,TRBJ2-4,many,TRBV30
CASTQDRVRGEQYF,TGTGCCAGCACTCAGGACAGGGTCCGGGGGGAGCAGTACTTC,TRBD1,TRBJ2-7,-,TRBV5-4
CASSLTQGGTDTQYF,TGTGCCAGCAGCTTAACACAGGGAGGCACAGATACGCAGTATTTT,-,TRBJ2-3,-,TRBV11-2
CASSESSYEQYF,TGTGCCAGCAGTGAATCGTCCTACGAGCAGTACTTC,-,TRBJ2-7,-,TRBV25-1
CASSPLINRGSGIEQYF,TGTGCCAGCTCACCCTTGATAAACCGAGGGAGTGGGATCGAGCAGTACTTC,-,TRBJ2-7,-,TRBV18
CASSYRGSGETQYF,TGTGCCAGCAGTTATAGGGGGAGTGGTGAGACCCAGTACTTC,-,TRBJ2-5,few,TRBV6-5
CASSFLQGGGQPQHF,TGTGCCAGCAGTTTTCTACAGGGAGGGGGTCAGCCCCAGCATTTT,-,TRBJ1-5,-,TRBV28
CATQGSTDTQYF,TGTGCCACCCAGGGGAGCACAGATACGCAGTATTTT,-,TRBJ2-3,-,TRBV6-6
CASSSLRRADTQYF,TGTGCCAGCAGCAGTCTTCGGAGGGCAGATACGCAGTATTTT,-,TRBJ2-3,few,TRBV6-5
CASSTGTILDTQYF,TGTGCCAGCAGCACCGGGACTATCCTAGATACGCAGTATTTT,TRBD2,TRBJ2-3,few,TRBV7-2
CASSQGGRTGGTTEAFF,TGCGCCAGCAGCCAAGGGGGTAGGACAGGGGGGACTACTGAAGCTTTCTTT,TRBD1,TRBJ1-1,few,TRBV4-3
CASTGLAGVSEQFF,TGTGCCAGCACCGGACTAGCGGGAGTTAGTGAGCAGTTCTTC,TRBD2,TRBJ2-1,many,TRBV2
CASSWGLAGAHGGDTQYF,TGTGCCAGTAGTTGGGGTCTAGCGGGGGCCCACGGGGGAGATACGCAGTATTTT,TRBD2,TRBJ2-3,-,TRBV19
CASSLLSDEQYF,TGTGCCAGCAGCTTACTCAGCGACGAGCAGTACTTC,-,TRBJ2-7,few,TRBV7-2
CASSLTGTGAYEQYF,TGTGCCAGCTCACTAACCGGGACAGGGGCCTACGAGCAGTACTTC,TRBD1,TRBJ2-7,few,TRBV18
CASSRDSNEQFF,TGTGCCAGCAGCCGGGACAGCAATGAGCAGTTCTTC,TRBD1,TRBJ2-1,-,TRBV5-4